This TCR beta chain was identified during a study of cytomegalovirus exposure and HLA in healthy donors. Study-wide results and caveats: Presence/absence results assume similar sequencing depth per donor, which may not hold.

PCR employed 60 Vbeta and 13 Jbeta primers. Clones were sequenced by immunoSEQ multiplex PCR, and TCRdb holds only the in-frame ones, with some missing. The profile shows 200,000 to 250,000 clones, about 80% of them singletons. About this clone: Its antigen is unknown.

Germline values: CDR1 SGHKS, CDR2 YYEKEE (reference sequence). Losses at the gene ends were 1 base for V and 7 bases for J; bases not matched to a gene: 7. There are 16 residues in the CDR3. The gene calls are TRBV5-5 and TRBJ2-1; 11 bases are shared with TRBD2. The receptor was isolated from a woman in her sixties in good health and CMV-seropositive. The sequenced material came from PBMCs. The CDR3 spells CASSLSVAGGPNEQFF. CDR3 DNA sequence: TGTGCCAGCAGCTTGTCGGTAGCGGGGGGGCCTAATGAGCAGTTCTTC.